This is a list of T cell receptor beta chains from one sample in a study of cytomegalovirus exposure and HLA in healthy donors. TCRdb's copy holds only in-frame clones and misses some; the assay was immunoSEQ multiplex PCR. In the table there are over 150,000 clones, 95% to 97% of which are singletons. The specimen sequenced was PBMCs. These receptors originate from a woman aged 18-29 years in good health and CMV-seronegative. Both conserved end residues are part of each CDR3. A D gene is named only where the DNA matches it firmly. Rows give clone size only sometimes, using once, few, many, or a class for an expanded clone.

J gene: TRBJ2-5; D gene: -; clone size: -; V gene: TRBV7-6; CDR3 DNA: TGTGCCAGCAGCTTCAGTGGAACTAGTGAGACCCAGTACTTC; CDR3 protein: CASSFSGTSETQYF
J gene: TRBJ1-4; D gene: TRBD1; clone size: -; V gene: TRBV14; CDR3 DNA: TGTGCCAGCAGTCCGACAGGGGGCGGAAAACTGTTTTTT; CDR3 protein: CASSPTGGGKLFF
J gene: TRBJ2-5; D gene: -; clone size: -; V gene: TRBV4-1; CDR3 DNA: TGCGCCAGCAGCCAGTTGGCAGGGAGGGAGACCCAGTACTTC; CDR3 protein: CASSQLAGRETQYF
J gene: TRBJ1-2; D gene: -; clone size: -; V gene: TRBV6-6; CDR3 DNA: TGTGCCAGCAGGAACAGGAAAAGCTATGGCTACACCTTC; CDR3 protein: CASRNRKSYGYTF
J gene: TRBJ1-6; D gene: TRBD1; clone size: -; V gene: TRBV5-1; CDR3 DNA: TGCGCCAGCAGCTTGGAGGGGGCCCCTAATTCACCCCTCCACTTT; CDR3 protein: CASSLEGAPNSPLHF
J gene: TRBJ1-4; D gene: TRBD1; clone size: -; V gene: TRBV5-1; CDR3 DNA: TGCGCCAGCAGCTTTTACCCGGGACAGTCTAATGAAAAACTGTTTTTT; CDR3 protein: CASSFYPGQSNEKLFF
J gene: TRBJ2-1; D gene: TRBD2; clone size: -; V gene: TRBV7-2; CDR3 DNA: TGTGCCAGCAGCTTGGAAGCGGGGGGCTACAATGAGCAGTTCTTC; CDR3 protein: CASSLEAGGYNEQFF
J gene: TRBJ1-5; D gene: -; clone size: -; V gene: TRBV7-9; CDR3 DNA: TGTGCCAGCAGCGGAACAGGGATCAATCAGCCCCAGCATTTT; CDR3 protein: CASSGTGINQPQHF
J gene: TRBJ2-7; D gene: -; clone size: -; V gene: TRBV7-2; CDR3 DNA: TGTGCCAGCAGCTTAGTCCCCTTGGGGCGCCCCTACGAGCAGTACTTC; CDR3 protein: CASSLVPLGRPYEQYF
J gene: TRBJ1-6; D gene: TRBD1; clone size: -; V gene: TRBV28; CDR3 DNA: TGTGCCAGCCGACCTCGGGACAGGGGTGGGTCACCCCTCCACTTT; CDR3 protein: CASRPRDRGGSPLHF
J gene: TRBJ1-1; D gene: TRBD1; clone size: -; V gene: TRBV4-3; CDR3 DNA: TGCGCCAGCAGCAATCAGGGGGCGGGAGACACTGAAGCTTTCTTT; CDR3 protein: CASSNQGAGDTEAFF
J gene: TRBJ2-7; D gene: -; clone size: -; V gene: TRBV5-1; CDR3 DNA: TGCGCCAGCAGCTTGGGTAGTAATCCCGAGCAGTACTTC; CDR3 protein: CASSLGSNPEQYF
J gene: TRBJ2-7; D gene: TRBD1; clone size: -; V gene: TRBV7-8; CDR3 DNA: TGTGCCAGCAGTTCTAGGACAGGGTTAACCTCCTACGAGCAGTACTTC; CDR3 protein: CASSSRTGLTSYEQYF
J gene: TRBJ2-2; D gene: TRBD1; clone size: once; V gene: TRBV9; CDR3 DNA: TGTGCCAGCAAAAAGGGGGCTGACACCGGGGAGCTGTTTTTT; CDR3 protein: CASKKGADTGELFF
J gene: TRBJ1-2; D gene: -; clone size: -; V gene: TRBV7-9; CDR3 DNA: TGTGCCAGCAGCCTGCCGGCGCAGGGGTATGGCTACACCTTC; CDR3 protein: CASSLPAQGYGYTF
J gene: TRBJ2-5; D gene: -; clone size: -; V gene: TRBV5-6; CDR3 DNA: TGTGCCAGCAGCTTGTCTGGGGCCCGAAGCGAGACCCAGTACTTC; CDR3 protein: CASSLSGARSETQYF
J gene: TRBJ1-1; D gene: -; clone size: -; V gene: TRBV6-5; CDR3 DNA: TGTGCCAGCAGGAGGATGTTGAACACTGAAGCTTTCTTT; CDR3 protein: CASRRMLNTEAFF
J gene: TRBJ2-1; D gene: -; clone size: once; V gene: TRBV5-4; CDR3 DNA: TGTGCCAGCAGCTTGGGAGGGGGGGCCTCCTACAATGAGCAGTTCTTC; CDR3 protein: CASSLGGGASYNEQFF
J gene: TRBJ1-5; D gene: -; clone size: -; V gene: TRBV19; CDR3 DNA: TGTGCCAGTAGCGTCGGGACAAGGGGAGATCAGCCCCAGCATTTT; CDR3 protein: CASSVGTRGDQPQHF
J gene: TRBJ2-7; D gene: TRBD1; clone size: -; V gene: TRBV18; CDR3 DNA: TGTGCCAGCTCACCGCAGACTCAGGGGGCAGGATACGAGCAGTACTTC; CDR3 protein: CASSPQTQGAGYEQYF
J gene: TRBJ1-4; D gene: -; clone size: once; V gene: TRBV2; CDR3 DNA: TGTGCCAGCAGTGGCGAAAGTACGGATGAAAAACTGTTTTTT; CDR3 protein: CASSGESTDEKLFF
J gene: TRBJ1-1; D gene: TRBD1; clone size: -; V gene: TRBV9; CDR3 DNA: TGTGCCAGCAGCGTAGTCCAGGGGGGGGGACAGGGTTACACTGAAGCTTTCTTT; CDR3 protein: CASSVVQGGGQGYTEAFF
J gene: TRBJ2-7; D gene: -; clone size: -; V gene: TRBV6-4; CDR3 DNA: TGTGCCAGCCAAGGTGGAGCTAGCGTTCACTACGAGCAGTACTTC; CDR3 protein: CASQGGASVHYEQYF
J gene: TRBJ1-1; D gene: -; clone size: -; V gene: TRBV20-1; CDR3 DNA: TGCAGTGCTACAGTGAACACTGAAGCTTTCTTT; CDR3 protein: CSATVNTEAFF
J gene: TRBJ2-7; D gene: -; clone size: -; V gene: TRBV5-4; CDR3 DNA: TGTGCCAGCAGCCGGGTTCTCGGCCCCGCGAGAGAGCAGTACTTC; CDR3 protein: CASSRVLGPAREQYF
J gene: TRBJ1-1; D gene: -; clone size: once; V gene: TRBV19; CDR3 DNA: TGTGCCAGTAGTATTATGTCAGGCGTGACGAACACTGAAGCTTTCTTT; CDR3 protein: CASSIMSGVTNTEAFF
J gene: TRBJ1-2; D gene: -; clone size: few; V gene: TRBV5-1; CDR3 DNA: TGCGCCAGCAGCTTGAACCTAGGGGTGGATGGCTACACCTTC; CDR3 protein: CASSLNLGVDGYTF
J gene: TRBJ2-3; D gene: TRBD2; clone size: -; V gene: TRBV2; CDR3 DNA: TGTGCCAGCAGTGAACGGCTAGCGGACACAGATACGCAGTATTTT; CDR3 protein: CASSERLADTDTQYF
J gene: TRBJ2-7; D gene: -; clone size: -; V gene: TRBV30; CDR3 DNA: TGTGCCTGGAGGAAACCGCTGGACAGCCCCTACGAGCAGTACTTC; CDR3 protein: CAWRKPLDSPYEQYF
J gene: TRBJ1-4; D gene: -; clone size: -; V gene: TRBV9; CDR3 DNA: TGTGCCAGCAGCGTAGGCCCAGGGGAAGGGGCTAATGAAAAACTGTTTTTT; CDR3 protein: CASSVGPGEGANEKLFF
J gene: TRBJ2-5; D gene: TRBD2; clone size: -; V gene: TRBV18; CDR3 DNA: TGTGCCAGCTCACCTAGCGGGGGGCGAGAGACCCAGTACTTC; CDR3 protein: CASSPSGGRETQYF
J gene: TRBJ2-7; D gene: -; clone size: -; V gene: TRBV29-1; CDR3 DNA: TGCAGCGTCATTGACGGGAACTACGAGCAGTACTTC; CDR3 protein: CSVIDGNYEQYF
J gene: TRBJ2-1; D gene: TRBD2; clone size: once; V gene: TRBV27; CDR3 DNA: TGTGCCAGCAGTACCTGGACTAGCTTTCATGAGCAGTTCTTC; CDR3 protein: CASSTWTSFHEQFF
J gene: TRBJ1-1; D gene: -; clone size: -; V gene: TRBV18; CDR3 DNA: TGTGCCAGCTCACCAGTGAGGGGGTTGAACACTGAAGCTTTCTTT; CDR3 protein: CASSPVRGLNTEAFF
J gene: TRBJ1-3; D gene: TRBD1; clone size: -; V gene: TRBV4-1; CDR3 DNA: TGCGCCAGCAGCCAAGGTCGGTCGACAGGGGCCTCTGGAAACACCATATATTTT; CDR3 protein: CASSQGRSTGASGNTIYF
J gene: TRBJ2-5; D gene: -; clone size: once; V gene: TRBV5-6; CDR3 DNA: TGTGCCAGCAGCTTGGTCGGAACAGGGAAAGAGACCCAGTACTTC; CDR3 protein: CASSLVGTGKETQYF
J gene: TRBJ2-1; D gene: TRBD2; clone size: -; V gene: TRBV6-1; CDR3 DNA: TGTGCCAGCACCGAACTAGCGGGGGTTTACAATGAGCAGTTCTTC; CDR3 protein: CASTELAGVYNEQFF
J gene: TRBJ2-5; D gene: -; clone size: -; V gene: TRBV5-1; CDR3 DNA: TGCGCCAGCAGCGGGGACATGGGGACCCAGTACTTC; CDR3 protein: CASSGDMGTQYF
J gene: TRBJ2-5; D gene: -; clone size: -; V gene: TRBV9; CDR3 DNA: TGTGCCAGCAGCAGAGGGGGGGGCCCCTGGGAGACCCAGTACTTC; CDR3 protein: CASSRGGGPWETQYF